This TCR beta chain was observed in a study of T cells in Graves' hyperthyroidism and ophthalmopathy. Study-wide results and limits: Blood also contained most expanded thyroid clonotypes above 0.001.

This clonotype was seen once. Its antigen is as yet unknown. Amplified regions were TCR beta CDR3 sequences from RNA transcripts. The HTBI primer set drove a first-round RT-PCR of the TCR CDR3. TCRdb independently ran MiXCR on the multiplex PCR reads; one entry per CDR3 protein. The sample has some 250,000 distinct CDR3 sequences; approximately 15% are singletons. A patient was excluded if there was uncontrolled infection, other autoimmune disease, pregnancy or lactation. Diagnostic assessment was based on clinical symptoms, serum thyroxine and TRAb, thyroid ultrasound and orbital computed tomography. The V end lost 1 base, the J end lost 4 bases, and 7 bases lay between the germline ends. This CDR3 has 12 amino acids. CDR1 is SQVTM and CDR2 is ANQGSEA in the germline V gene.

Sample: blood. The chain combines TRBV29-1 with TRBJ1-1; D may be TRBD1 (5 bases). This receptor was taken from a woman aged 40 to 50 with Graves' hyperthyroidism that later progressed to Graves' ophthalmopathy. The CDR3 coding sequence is TGCAGCGTTGAAGGGGGGGGCACTGAAGCTTTCTTT. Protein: CSVEGGGTEAFF.